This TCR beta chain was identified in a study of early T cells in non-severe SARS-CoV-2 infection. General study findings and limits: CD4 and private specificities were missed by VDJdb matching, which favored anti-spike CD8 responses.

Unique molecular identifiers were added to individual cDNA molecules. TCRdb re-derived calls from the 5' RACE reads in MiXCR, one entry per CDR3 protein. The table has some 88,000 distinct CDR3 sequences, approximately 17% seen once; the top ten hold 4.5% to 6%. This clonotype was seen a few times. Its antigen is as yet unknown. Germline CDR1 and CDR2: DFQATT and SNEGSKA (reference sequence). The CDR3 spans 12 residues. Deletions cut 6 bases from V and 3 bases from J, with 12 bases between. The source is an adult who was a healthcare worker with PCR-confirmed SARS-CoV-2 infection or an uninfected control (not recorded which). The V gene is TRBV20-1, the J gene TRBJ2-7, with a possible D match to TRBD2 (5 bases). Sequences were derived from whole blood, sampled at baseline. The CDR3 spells CSAAWERYEQYF. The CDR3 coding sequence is TGCAGTGCCGCATGGGAGCGCTACGAGCAGTACTTC.